What follows are 28 T cell receptor beta chains derived from one specimen sequenced in a study of molecular identifiers for immune sequencing clone quantification (dated by TCRdb to the late 2010s). Libraries were prepared through PCR. The sequencing machine was an Illumina HiSeq 4000. TCRdb trimmed public reads at Q25 via fastp, called clones via MiXCR and kept in-frame beta chains. All rows with the same CDR3 protein become a single entry with the most common DNA and genes. This sample gives around 470,000 distinct CDR3 sequences in total; 20% to 25% of them show up just once. The ten largest account for under 0.85% of the sample. Sequencing was done on a sample of naive CD8+ T cells from blood, with Jurkat cell RNA spiked in. The cell subset or site label for this specimen denotes: FACS-sorted CD8+CD4-CCR7+CD45RA+ naive T cells. The source is a human donor in good health. Some libraries in this study had Jurkat cell RNA spiked in.

V and J are TRBV4-2 and TRBJ2-2; no clear D. Per germline, CDR1 LGHNA and CDR2 YNFKEQ. The CDR3 is 15 residues long. Trimming shortened V by 0 bases and J by 7 bases, and 12 bases separated the two germline ends. CDR3 residues: CASSQDLLDIGELFF. The CDR3 DNA follows: TGTGCCAGCAGCCAAGACCTTTTGGATATCGGGGAGCTGTTTTTT.

At least ten counts were recorded for this clonotype. The rearrangement joins TRBV4-3 to TRBJ2-3, with 9 bases that match TRBD1. J lost 4 bases, V lost 2 bases, and 7 bases had no gene match. The CDR3 contains 16 residues. Germline values: CDR1 LGHNA, CDR2 YSLEER. The CDR3 nucleotides read TGCGCCAGCAGCCAACACAGGGACAGGGTTGCAGATACGCAGTATTTT. This sequence encodes CASSQHRDRVADTQYF.

CDR3 DNA sequence: TGCGCCAGCAGCCAAGGAGCGGGACGCTACGAGCAGTACTTC. It is translated as CASSQGAGRYEQYF. This chain joins TRBV4-3 and TRBJ2-7, with TRBD2 matching over 7 bases. After removal of 1 base from V and 3 bases from J, the junction contained 3 bases not matched to a gene. This CDR3 has 14 amino acids. Per germline, CDR1 LGHNA and CDR2 YSLEER.

This clonotype was counted many times. V usage is TRBV10-1 and J usage is TRBJ2-1; possibly TRBD2 for D (5 bases). CDR1 is WNHNN and CDR2 is SYGVQD in the germline V gene (reference sequence). This CDR3 has 13 amino acids. Between the trimmed V and J ends, which lost 6 bases and 4 bases, there was a span of 10 bases. The chain's CDR3 is CASSPRGYNEQFF. The CDR3 bases are TGCGCCAGCAGCCCCAGAGGGTACAATGAGCAGTTCTTC.

This clonotype was seen repeatedly, ten times or more. The chain couples TRBV4-3 to TRBJ2-1; D possibly corresponds to TRBD1 (5 bases). The germline gives CDR1 LGHNA, CDR2 YSLEER. The CDR3 covers 15 residues. V lost 4 bases, J lost 1 base, and 11 bases lay in between. The CDR3 nucleotides are TGCGCCAGCAGCCTTGAGCAGGGTTCCTACAATGAGCAGTTCTTC. Protein sequence: CASSLEQGSYNEQFF.

This clonotype was observed a few times. The rearrangement uses TRBV14 and TRBJ2-7, with TRBD2 as a possible D gene (5 bases). V shed 4 bases and J shed 3 bases, with 22 bases lying between them. The CDR3 contains 17 residues. CDR1 SGHDN and CDR2 FVKESK come from the germline V gene. The CDR3 spells CASSRDYRSGVGYEQYF. The CDR3 coding sequence is TGTGCCAGCAGCCGAGATTACCGGTCCGGGGTCGGCTACGAGCAGTACTTC.

This clonotype was found a few times. V gene TRBV9 combines with J gene TRBJ1-4; possible D gene TRBD1, 6 bases. Germline-derived CDR1 and CDR2 are SGDLS and YYNGEE. Trimming cost V 0 bases and J 5 bases, with 11 bases left between them. This CDR3 spans 15 amino acids. CDR3 nucleotide sequence: TGTGCCAGCAGCGTAGGAGGGGGTGTCAATGAAAAACTGTTTTTT. Its protein is CASSVGGGVNEKLFF.

This chain's CDR3 is CASSGRMNSPLHF. DNA of the CDR3: TGTGCCAGTAGTGGGCGGATGAATTCACCCCTCCACTTT. The rearrangement joins TRBV19 to TRBJ1-6, with D hard to call. With 5 bases removed from V and 7 bases from J, the gap between germline ends came to 9 bases. This CDR3 is 13 amino acids long. Germline V lookup: CDR1 LNHDA, CDR2 SQIVND (reference sequence).

This clonotype was observed many times. This chain connects TRBV29-1 to TRBJ2-7; the match to TRBD1 covers 7 bases. CDR3 size: 14 residues. V shed 7 bases and J 2 bases; nucleotides not matched to a gene: 11. Germline values: CDR1 SQVTM, CDR2 ANQGSEA. CDR3 sequence reads: CSASGTADAYEQYF. In DNA form, the CDR3 reads TGCAGCGCCTCCGGGACAGCCGACGCCTACGAGCAGTACTTC.

The rearrangement joins TRBV12-5 to TRBJ2-5, with D uncertain. The CDR3 length is 14 residues. Trimming took off 1 base at V and 4 bases at J, with 10 bases between the two ends. The germline gives CDR1 LGHNT, CDR2 FRNRAP. In DNA form, the CDR3 reads TGTGCTAGTGGTTTGGACGCTTGGGGAGAGACCCAGTACTTC. Translating gives CASGLDAWGETQYF.

This clonotype has more than one count but fewer than ten. The chain joins TRBV20-1 to TRBJ2-7; no firm D call. Trimming removed 1 base at V and 1 base at J, with 11 bases between. The CDR3 loop spans 14 amino acids. Germline V gives CDR1 DFQATT, CDR2 SNEGSKA (reference sequence). The CDR3 DNA is TGCAGTGCTAGAGGACCGACCCGATCCTACGAGCAGTACTTC. It encodes CSARGPTRSYEQYF.

This clonotype has a count of ten or more. J is TRBJ1-5 and V is TRBV6-2 or TRBV6-3; TRBD1 might be the D (5 bases). Germline loops: CDR1 MNHEY, CDR2 SVGEGT. Trimming cost V 5 bases and J 4 bases, with 15 bases left between them. The length of the CDR3 is 15 residues. CDR3 region: CASSVLRGGNQPQHF. In nucleotides, the CDR3 is TGTGCCAGCAGTGTGCTTAGGGGTGGAAATCAGCCCCAGCATTTT.

This clonotype has ten or more counts. This chain uses TRBV7-9 with TRBJ1-1, with TRBD1 identical over 8 bases. Trimming took 5 bases from V and 4 from J; bases not matched to a gene: 6. CDR3 length: 14 amino acids. CDR1 and CDR2 (germline): SEHNR, FQNEAQ (reference sequence). The CDR3 bases are TGTGCCAGCAGCCCTGGAGACAGGGGCACTGAAGCTTTCTTT. Residues: CASSPGDRGTEAFF.

The V call is TRBV2, the J call TRBJ1-2; D uncertain. CDR1 SNHLY and CDR2 FYNNEI come from the germline V gene. This CDR3 comprises 15 residues. Deletions cut 3 bases from V and 4 bases from J, with 15 bases between. The CDR3 protein is CASSDSADPSYGYTF. CDR3 coding DNA: TGTGCCAGCAGTGACTCGGCGGACCCTTCCTATGGCTACACCTTC.

In this sample, this clonotype turned up many times. The J gene is TRBJ2-2, the V gene TRBV7-9; unclear D gene. Trimming took 4 bases from V and 2 from J, leaving 8 bases between them. The CDR3 totals 14 residues. Germline V lookup: CDR1 SEHNR, CDR2 FQNEAQ (reference sequence). CDR3 residues: CASSSVTNTGELFF. CDR3 in DNA: TGTGCCAGCAGCTCGGTCACTAACACCGGGGAGCTGTTTTTT.

In its sample, this clonotype was seen once. The conserved final phenylalanine or tryptophan is absent from the CDR3, which likely points to a read error. This rearrangement joins TRBV4-3 to TRBJ2-1, with 7 bases aligning to TRBD1. Looked up from germline, CDR1 is LGHNA and CDR2 is YSLEER. The CDR3 runs 15 residues. After removal of 5 bases from V and 6 bases from J, the junction contained 10 bases not matched to a gene. DNA for the CDR3: TGCGCCAGCAGCGTAGGGACAGTGACGCGCAATGAGCAGTTCCTC. As protein: CASSVGTVTRNEQFL.

Many counts were recorded for this clonotype. The J gene is TRBJ2-7, the V gene TRBV5-4, with a possible D match to TRBD2 (5 bases). Trimming cost V 4 bases and J 0 bases, with 14 bases left between them. This CDR3 region has 15 residues. Germline assignment: CDR1 SGHNT and CDR2 YYREEE (reference sequence). The DNA for the CDR3 is TGTGCCAGCAGCCCGTCGAGGGAAAGCTCCTACGAGCAGTACTTC. Translated: CASSPSRESSYEQYF.

This clonotype is a singleton in its sample. This sequence may be a read error, since a much larger clone differs from it by one base. V is TRBV4-1 and J is TRBJ2-5; 8 bases align to TRBD1. The V gene's germline CDR1 is MGHRA and CDR2 YSYEKL. With 1 base clipped from V and 7 bases from J, the junction kept 8 bases outside the gene matches. The CDR3 sequence is 15 residues long. This CDR3 is CASSQVADREGTQYF. DNA for the CDR3: TGCGCCAGCAGCCAAGTAGCGGACAGGGAAGGGACCCAGTACTTC.

This clonotype has more than one count but fewer than ten. The genes are TRBV10-3 and TRBJ2-3; 8 nucleotides align to TRBD2. The CDR3 loop spans 14 amino acids. Germline CDR1 ENHRY, CDR2 SYGVKD. V gave up 4 bases and J gave up 2 bases; unmatched junction bases: 2. DNA for the CDR3: TGTGCCATCAGTGTAGCGGGGTACACAGATACGCAGTATTTT. It specifies CAISVAGYTDTQYF.

In its sample, this clonotype was seen many times. The rearrangement uses TRBV3-1 and TRBJ1-5; D ambiguous. This CDR3 has 14 residues. Per the germline V gene, CDR1 is LGHDT and CDR2 is YNNKEL (reference sequence). The V end lost 6 bases, the J end lost 0 bases, and 9 bases lay between the germline ends. The CDR3 is CASSPGFSNQPQHF. For the CDR3, the DNA is TGTGCCAGCAGTCCAGGATTTAGCAATCAGCCCCAGCATTTT.

J is TRBJ2-7 and V is TRBV29-1; 8 nucleotides line up with TRBD2. V shed 6 bases, J shed 0 bases, and the junction held 10 bases outside the gene matches. There are 15 residues in the CDR3. Germline V gene data show CDR1 as SQVTM and CDR2 as ANQGSEA. CDR3 bases: TGCAGCGTGGAGAAGAGCGGGGGTCCCTCCTACGAGCAGTACTTC. Residues: CSVEKSGGPSYEQYF.

This clonotype was counted a few times. CDR3 sequence: CASSLDAYTYEQYF. CDR3 DNA: TGTGCCAGCAGCTTAGACGCCTACACCTACGAGCAGTACTTC. This chain links TRBV7-6 with TRBJ2-7; D gene uncertain. Germline V gene sequence: CDR1 SGHVS, CDR2 FNYEAQ. V lost 1 base, J lost 2 bases, and 9 bases lay in between. CDR3 length equals 14 residues. Full variable domain (remainder filled in from reference TRBV7-6 and TRBJ2-7): GAGVSQSPRYKVTKRGQDVALRCDPISGHVSLYWYRQALGQGPEFLTYFNYEAQQDKSGLPNDRFSAERPEGSISTLTIQRTEQRDSAMYRCASSLDAYTYEQYFGPGTRLTVT.

A few counts support this clonotype. V usage is TRBV6-2 or TRBV6-3 and J usage is TRBJ2-3, with D tentatively TRBD2 (5 bases). Germline assignment: CDR1 MNHEY and CDR2 SVGEGT. Trimming took off 2 bases at V and 4 bases at J, with 16 bases between the two ends. This CDR3 comprises 16 residues. CDR3 protein: CASSYPLSGGSDTQYF. CDR3 sequence (DNA): TGTGCCAGCAGTTACCCCTTAAGCGGTGGGTCAGATACGCAGTATTTT.

V and J are TRBV12-3 or TRBV12-4 and TRBJ2-6; D gene ambiguous. There are 18 residues in the CDR3. Trimming shortened V by 8 bases and J by 0 bases, and 20 bases separated the two germline ends. The DNA for the CDR3 is TGTGCCAGCGGCTTGCCCCCCGGGTCGGGCTCTGGGGCCAACGTCCTGACTTTC. It codes for CASGLPPGSGSGANVLTF.

The chain has TRBV14 and TRBJ2-7, with 16 bases fitting TRBD2. V lost 4 bases to trimming and J lost 3 bases; unmatched junction nucleotides: 12. The CDR3 contains 19 residues. The germline CDR1 and CDR2 sequences are SGHDN and FVKESK. The CDR3 is CASSPDRGLAGGPIYEQYF. The CDR3 bases are TGTGCCAGCAGCCCGGACAGGGGACTAGCGGGAGGGCCTATCTACGAGCAGTACTTC.

This clonotype came up many times. V usage is TRBV7-3 and J usage is TRBJ2-5; TRBD1 matches at 9 bases. The CDR3 spans 15 residues. V gave up 4 bases and J gave up 0 bases; unmatched junction bases: 3. Germline CDR1 is SGHTA and CDR2 is FQGTGA. CDR3 amino acids: CASSSGQGNQETQYF. CDR3 bases: TGTGCCAGCAGCTCGGGACAGGGCAACCAAGAGACCCAGTACTTC.

V gene TRBV4-1 combines with J gene TRBJ1-1, with 7 bases matching TRBD1. Per the germline V gene, CDR1 is MGHRA and CDR2 is YSYEKL. This CDR3 has 15 amino acids. The J segment lost 3 bases and the V segment lost 10 bases, leaving 14 bases of the junction unmatched. The CDR3 protein is CATRGGPGGDTEAFF. The CDR3 bases are TGCGCCACCAGGGGGGGGCCCGGGGGGGACACTGAAGCTTTCTTT.

This clonotype has more than one count but fewer than ten. The rearrangement links TRBV3-1 to TRBJ2-5; a possible D gene is TRBD1 (5 bases). The CDR3 has 16 amino acids. Germline CDR1 is LGHDT and CDR2 is YNNKEL (reference sequence). V lost 5 bases to trimming and J lost 5 bases, with 21 bases between them. The CDR3 here is CASSGEAQGMPETQYF. CDR3 bases: TGTGCCAGCAGCGGAGAGGCCCAGGGCATGCCTGAGACCCAGTACTTC.